This TCR beta chain originates from a study of cytomegalovirus exposure and HLA in healthy donors. The study's findings and limits: Near-uniform donor sequencing depth was presumed by presence/absence analyses. Later, an analysis showed that TCR beta chains associated with HLA were more clonally expanded than others that were equally common. TCR beta chains numbering some 160 were designated cytomegalovirus-associated.

In regard to this clone: No antigen is known for it.

Donors had nominal health at sampling but likely had unrecorded immune exposures. PCR used 60 Vbeta primers and 13 Jbeta primers. This table comes from immunoSEQ multiplex PCR, and its TCRdb copy is limited to in-frame clones, with some not included. The sample shows tens of thousands of clones, and around 17% sits with its ten largest clones. V was shortened by 6 bases and J by 0 bases, with 13 bases between the two germline ends. The germline V gene encodes CDR1 SQVTM and CDR2 ANQGSEA. The CDR3 is made up of 14 amino acids. Input material: PBMCs. This TCR was recovered from a male donor in good health and CMV-seropositive. The chain recombines TRBV29-1 with TRBJ2-3, with D possibly TRBD1 on 5 matching bases. DNA of the CDR3: TGCAGCGTGAGGACAATCTCTAGCACAGATACGCAGTATTTT. Its translation: CSVRTISSTDTQYF.